This TCR beta chain was captured by sequencing in a study of T cell repertoires in cytomegalovirus infection. Study at large: Based on public TCR beta signatures, there were indications of CMV infection and of a matching HLA type.

CDR1 is SGHDT and CDR2 is YYEEEE in the germline V gene. The CDR3 consists of 13 residues. Trimming took 3 bases from V and 2 from J, leaving 8 bases between them. This clonotype was counted a few times. Antigen unknown. Study-wide results and limits: Carriers of CMV plus the relevant HLA were identified by cumulative public TCR beta family frequency. The ex vivo response was dominated by HLA-C-restricted CMV-specific TCR beta clonotypes.

Each CDR3 protein gets one entry after TCRdb re-called the reads with MiXCR. The sample consists of some 390,000 distinct CDR3 sequences, approximately 18% of them appearing once. The TCR was taken from a human donor in good health (CMV status not recorded). Some clones in this sample may be carry-over from other donors' samples. The genes are TRBV5-6 and TRBJ1-2; D ambiguous. Source material: PBMCs. The CDR3 loop is CASSWTENYGYTF. The CDR3 region has the DNA TGTGCCAGCAGCTGGACCGAAAACTATGGCTACACCTTC.